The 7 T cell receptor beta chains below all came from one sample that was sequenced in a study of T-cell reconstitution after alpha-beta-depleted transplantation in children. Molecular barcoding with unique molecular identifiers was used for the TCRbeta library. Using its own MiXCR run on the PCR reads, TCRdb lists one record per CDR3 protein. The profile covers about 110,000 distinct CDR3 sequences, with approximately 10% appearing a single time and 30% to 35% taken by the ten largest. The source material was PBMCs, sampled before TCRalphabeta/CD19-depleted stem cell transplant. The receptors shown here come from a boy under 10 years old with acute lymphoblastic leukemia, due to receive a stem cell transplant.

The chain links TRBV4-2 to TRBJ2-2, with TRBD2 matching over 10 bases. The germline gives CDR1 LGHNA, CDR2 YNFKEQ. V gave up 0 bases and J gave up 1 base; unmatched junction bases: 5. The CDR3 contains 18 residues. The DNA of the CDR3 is TGTGCCAGCAGCCAAGATCGCCGGACTAGCGGGAACACCGGGGAGCTGTTTTTT. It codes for CASSQDRRTSGNTGELFF.

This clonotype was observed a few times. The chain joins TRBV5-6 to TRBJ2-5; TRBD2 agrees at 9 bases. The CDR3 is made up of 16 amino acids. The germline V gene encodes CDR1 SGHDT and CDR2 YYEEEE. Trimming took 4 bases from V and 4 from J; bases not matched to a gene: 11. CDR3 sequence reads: CASSLTASGTRETQYF. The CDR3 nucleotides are TGTGCCAGCAGCCTGACGGCTAGCGGGACCAGAGAGACCCAGTACTTC.

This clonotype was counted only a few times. The CDR3 nucleotides are TGTGCCAGCAGTGCTCTAGCAAAGGATACGCAGTATTTT. Its translation: CASSALAKDTQYF. This sequence joins TRBV6-1 and TRBJ2-3; D may be TRBD2 (5 bases). Germline loops: CDR1 MNHNS, CDR2 SASEGT. Trimming pared 4 bases from V and 6 bases from J, leaving 11 bases between. The CDR3 runs to 13 residues.

The CDR3 protein is CASSFELADYEQYF. The CDR3 DNA sequence: TGTGCCAGCAGCTTCGAACTAGCGGACTACGAGCAGTACTTC. V is TRBV7-2 and J is TRBJ2-7; 8 bases fit TRBD2. Trimming removed 3 bases from V and 3 bases from J; junction bases left unmatched: 4. Germline CDR1 and CDR2: SGHTA and FQGNSA. CDR3 size: 14 residues.

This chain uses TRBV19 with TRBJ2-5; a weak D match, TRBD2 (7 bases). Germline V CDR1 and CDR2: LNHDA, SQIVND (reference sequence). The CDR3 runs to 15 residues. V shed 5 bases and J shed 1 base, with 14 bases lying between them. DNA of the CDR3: TGTGCCAGTAGTGCCGTTGGGGGGGCCCAAGAGACCCAGTACTTC. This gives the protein CASSAVGGAQETQYF. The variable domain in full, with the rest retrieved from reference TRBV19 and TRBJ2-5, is DGGITQSPKYLFRKEGQNVTLSCEQNLNHDAMYWYRQDPGQGLRLIYYSQIVNDFQKGDIAEGYSVSREKKESFPLTVTSAQKNPTAFYLCASSAVGGAQETQYFGPGTRLLVL.

The CDR3 is CAWSVRGGLADTQYF. The CDR3 DNA is TGTGCCTGGAGTGTACGCGGGGGATTGGCAGATACGCAGTATTTT. The V gene is TRBV30, the J gene TRBJ2-3, with 7 bases identical to TRBD2. J lost 4 bases, V lost 0 bases, and 7 bases had no gene match. Germline assignment: CDR1 GTSNPN and CDR2 SVGIG (reference sequence). This CDR3 has 15 residues.

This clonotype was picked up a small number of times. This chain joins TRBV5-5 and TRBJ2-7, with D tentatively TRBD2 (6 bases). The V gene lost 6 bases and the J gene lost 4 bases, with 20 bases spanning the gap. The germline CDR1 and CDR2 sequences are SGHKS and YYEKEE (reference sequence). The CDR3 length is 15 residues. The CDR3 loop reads CASTEGGGLNYEQYF. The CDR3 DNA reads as TGTGCCAGCACTGAAGGTGGGGGGTTAAATTACGAGCAGTACTTC.